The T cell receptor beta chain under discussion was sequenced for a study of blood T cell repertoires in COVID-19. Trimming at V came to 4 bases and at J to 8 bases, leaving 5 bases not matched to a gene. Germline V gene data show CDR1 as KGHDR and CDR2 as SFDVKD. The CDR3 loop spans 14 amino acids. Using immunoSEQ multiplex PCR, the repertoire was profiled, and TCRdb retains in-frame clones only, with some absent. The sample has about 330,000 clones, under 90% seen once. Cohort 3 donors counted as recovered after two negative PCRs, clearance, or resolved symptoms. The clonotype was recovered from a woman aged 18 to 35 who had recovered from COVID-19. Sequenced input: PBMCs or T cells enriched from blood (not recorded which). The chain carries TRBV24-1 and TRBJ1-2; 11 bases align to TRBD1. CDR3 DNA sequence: TGTGCCACCAGTGAAGGACAGGGGGCAGTCGGCTACACCTTC. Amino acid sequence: CATSEGQGAVGYTF.